This T cell receptor beta chain was retrieved from a study of T-cell memory formation after mild COVID-19. Study information: Largely, the TCR clusters proved donor specific.

Constant-segment primers and 5'RACE yielded cDNA libraries for TCR alpha and TCR beta, each carrying sample barcodes and UMIs. A single record per CDR3 protein comes from TCRdb applying MiXCR to the 5' RACE reads. The sample yields more than 300,000 distinct CDR3 sequences, around 20% seen once. This TCR derives from a young man who had mild COVID-19 (a few samples of this study predate the infection). Cell type and time point are not known. The sequenced sample consisted of PBMCs or a T cell subset sorted from them (not recorded which).

Here the CDR3 reads CASSPPRDDQPQHF. The CDR3 coding sequence is TGTGCCAGCAGCCCCCCCCGGGACGATCAGCCCCAGCATTTT. This chain joins TRBV2 and TRBJ1-5; maybe TRBD1 (5 bases). The CDR3 is 14 residues long. Trimming pared 6 bases from V and 5 bases from J, leaving 14 bases between. In germline, CDR1 is SNHLY, CDR2 FYNNEI.